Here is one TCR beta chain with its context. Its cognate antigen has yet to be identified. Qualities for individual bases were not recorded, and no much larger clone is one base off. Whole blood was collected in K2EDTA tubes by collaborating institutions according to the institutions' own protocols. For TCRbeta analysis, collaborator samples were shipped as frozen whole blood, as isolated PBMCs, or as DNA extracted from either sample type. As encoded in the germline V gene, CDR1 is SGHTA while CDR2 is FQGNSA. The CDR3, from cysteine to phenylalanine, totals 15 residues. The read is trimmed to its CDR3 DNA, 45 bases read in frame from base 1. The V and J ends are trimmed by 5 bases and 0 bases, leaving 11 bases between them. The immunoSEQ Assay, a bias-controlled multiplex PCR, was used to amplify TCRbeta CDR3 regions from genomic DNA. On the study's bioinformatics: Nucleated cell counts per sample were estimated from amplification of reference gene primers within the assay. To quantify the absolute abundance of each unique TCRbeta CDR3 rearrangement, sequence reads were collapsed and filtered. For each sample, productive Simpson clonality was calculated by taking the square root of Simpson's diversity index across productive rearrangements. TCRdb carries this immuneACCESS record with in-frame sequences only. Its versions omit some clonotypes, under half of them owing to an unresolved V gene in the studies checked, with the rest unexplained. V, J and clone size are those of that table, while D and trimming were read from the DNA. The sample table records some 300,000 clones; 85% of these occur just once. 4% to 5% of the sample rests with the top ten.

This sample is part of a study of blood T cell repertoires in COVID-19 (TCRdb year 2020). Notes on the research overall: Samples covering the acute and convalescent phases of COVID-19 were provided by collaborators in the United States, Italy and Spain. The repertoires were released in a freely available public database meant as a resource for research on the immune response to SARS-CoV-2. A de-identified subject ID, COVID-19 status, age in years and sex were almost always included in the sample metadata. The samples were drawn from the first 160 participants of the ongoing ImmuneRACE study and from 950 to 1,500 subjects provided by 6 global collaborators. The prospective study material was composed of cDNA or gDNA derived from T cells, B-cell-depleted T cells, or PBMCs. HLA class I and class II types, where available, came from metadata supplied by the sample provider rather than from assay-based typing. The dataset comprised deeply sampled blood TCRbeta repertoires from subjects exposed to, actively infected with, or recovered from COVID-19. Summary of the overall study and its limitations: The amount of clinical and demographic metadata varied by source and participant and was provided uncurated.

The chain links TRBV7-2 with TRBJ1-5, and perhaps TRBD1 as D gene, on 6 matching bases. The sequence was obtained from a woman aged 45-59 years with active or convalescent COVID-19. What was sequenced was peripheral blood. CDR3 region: CASSRRGTSNQPQHF. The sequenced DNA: TGTGCCAGCAGCCGTAGGGGGACTAGCAATCAGCCCCAGCATTTT.